These T cell receptor beta chains were read from a single sample in a study of cytomegalovirus exposure and HLA in healthy donors. Sequencing was performed with immunoSEQ multiplex PCR; in TCRdb, only in-frame clones are kept and a portion is missing. The table shows tens of thousands of clones, with roughly 80% occurring only once. Sequences were obtained from PBMCs. The receptors originated from a girl aged 2 to 10 in good health and CMV-seropositive. Both conserved end residues are part of each CDR3. Fields, in order: D gene, V gene, J gene, CDR3 DNA, CDR3 protein. D genes are given only for firm matches.

>.|TRBV15|TRBJ1-5
TGTGCCACCAGCAGAGACCGAGATCAGCCCCAGCATTTT
CATSRDRDQPQHF
>TRBD1|TRBV27|TRBJ2-6
TGTGCCAGCAGGATACAGGGGTCTGGGGCCAACGTCCTGACTTTC
CASRIQGSGANVLTF
>.|TRBV5-1|TRBJ2-7
TGCGCCAGCAGCTCAACAGGGTTTTCATACGAGCAGTACTTC
CASSSTGFSYEQYF
>.|TRBV7-3|TRBJ2-1
TGTGCCAGCAGCTTAACGCCCGCTAGGGGGCAGTTCTTC
CASSLTPARGQFF
>.|TRBV5-4|TRBJ2-2
TGTGCCAGCAGCTTCTTAGAGAACACCGGGGAGCTGTTTTTT
CASSFLENTGELFF
>TRBD1|TRBV6-5|TRBJ1-2
TGTGCCAGCAGTCTGGACAGGAGGATGGGTGGCTACACCTTC
CASSLDRRMGGYTF
>.|TRBV18|TRBJ1-2
TGTGCCAGCTCACCAAAGCTGGAGAACTATGGCTACACCTTC
CASSPKLENYGYTF
>TRBD1|TRBV28|TRBJ1-2
TGTGCCAGCTTACTAAACAGGGGTGAAACCCCTACTGGCGATGGCTACACCTTC
CASLLNRGETPTGDGYTF
>.|TRBV4-1|TRBJ1-1
TGCGCCAGCAGCCAAGTTGGAGGGAACACTGAAGCTTTCTTT
CASSQVGGNTEAFF
>.|TRBV5-8|TRBJ2-3
TGTGCCAGCAGCCCGCAGGGTGGTACCACAGATACGCAGTATTTT
CASSPQGGTTDTQYF
>TRBD1|TRBV6-6|TRBJ1-2
TGTGCCAGCAGGCCAGGGGGCAAGGAATCGGGCTACACCTTC
CASRPGGKESGYTF